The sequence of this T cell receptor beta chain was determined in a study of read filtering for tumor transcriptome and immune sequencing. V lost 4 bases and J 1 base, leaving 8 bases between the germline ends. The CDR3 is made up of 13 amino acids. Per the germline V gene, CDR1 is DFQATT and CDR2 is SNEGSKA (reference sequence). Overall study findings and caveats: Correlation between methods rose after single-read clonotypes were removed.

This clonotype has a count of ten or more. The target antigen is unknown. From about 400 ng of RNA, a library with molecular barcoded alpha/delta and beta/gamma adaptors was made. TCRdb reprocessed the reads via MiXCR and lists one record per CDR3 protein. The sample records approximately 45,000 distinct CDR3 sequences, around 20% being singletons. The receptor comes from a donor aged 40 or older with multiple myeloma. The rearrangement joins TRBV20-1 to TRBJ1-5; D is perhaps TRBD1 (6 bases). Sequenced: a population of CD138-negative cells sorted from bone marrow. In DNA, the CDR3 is TGCAGTGCTACAGGGGCGAGCAATCAGCCCCAGCATTTT. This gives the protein CSATGASNQPQHF.